Here is one T cell receptor (beta chain) with its context. Its antigen is still unknown. The CDR3 sequence is 13 residues long. V gave up 4 bases and J gave up 7 bases, with 13 bases separating them. Germline CDR1 SGHTA, CDR2 FQGTGA. The data stem from a study of blood T cell dynamics during melanoma immunotherapy. The study, taken as a whole, reports: Clones driving repertoire changes may be melanoma-specific or general immune activation. Unlike progressors, later disease-control patients had W3 repertoires gaining clonality or diversity.

A fixed DNA input of roughly 0.35 ug was used per bulk PBMC sample. Produced via immunoSEQ multiplex PCR; TCRdb's table is partial and in-frame only. The sample yields 9,000 to 13,000 clones, roughly 90% seen once. The time point here: pre-treatment baseline. This receptor was identified in a human donor with melanoma. This chain links TRBV7-3 with TRBJ1-2; D might be TRBD1 (5 bases). The sample in question was blood, obtained from a patient treated with checkpoint blockade. CDR3 region: CASSSPGLRGYTF. DNA for the CDR3: TGTGCCAGCAGCTCACCGGGACTCCGTGGCTACACCTTC. Complete variable domain (other parts from reference TRBV7-3 and TRBJ1-2): GAGVSQTPSNKVTEKGKYVELRCDPISGHTALYWYRQSLGQGPEFLIYFQGTGAADDSGLPNDRFFAVRPEGSVSTLKIQRTERGDSAVYLCASSSPGLRGYTFGSGTRLTVV.